Sequencing of this TCR beta chain was carried out in a study of CD4+ T cells in melanoma. V was cut by 6 bases and J by 4 bases, with 21 bases left in between. The CDR3 sequence is 16 residues long. The germline V gene has CDR1 LNHDA and CDR2 SQIVND (reference sequence). A few counts support this clone. Antigen unknown. Study conclusions and caveats: A reported correlation linked neoantigen-specific CD4+ T cells to CD8+, macrophage and B cell function. Diverse differentiation states were reported for melanoma neoantigen-specific CD4+ T cells.

Libraries were prepared by immunoSEQ multiplex PCR; TCRdb keeps only in-frame clonotypes and omits some of them. This sample carries about 55,000 clones, over 60% of them seen once, and the ten largest clones take 4.8%. The genes are TRBV19 and TRBJ1-1, with D possibly TRBD1 on 6 matching bases. This sequence originates from a human donor with melanoma. The source material was tumor tissue. CDR3 sequence reads: CASSPPGGGWSTEAFF. In DNA, the CDR3 is TGTGCCAGTAGCCCGCCGGGGGGGGGCTGGAGCACTGAAGCTTTCTTT.